Following are 16 T cell receptor beta chains from one sample sequenced in a study of cytomegalovirus exposure and HLA in healthy donors. Primers for the PCR totalled 60 Vbeta and 13 Jbeta. The repertoire was sequenced with immunoSEQ multiplex PCR; TCRdb's copy has only in-frame clones and lacks some. The table records about 78,000 clones, 72% of them present only once. The sequencing sample was made of PBMCs. Receptors were obtained from a woman aged 40-49 years in good health and CMV-seropositive.

The J gene is TRBJ1-2, the V gene TRBV29-1; perhaps TRBD1 as D (5 bases). Germline CDR1 SQVTM, CDR2 ANQGSEA. V lost 4 bases and J lost 7, with 16 bases in between. The CDR3 is made up of 13 amino acids. CDR3 in amino acids: CSVVPGSVSGYTF. CDR3 DNA: TGCAGCGTTGTACCAGGGTCTGTCTCTGGCTACACCTTC.

The V gene is TRBV18, the J gene TRBJ1-6; 7 positions match TRBD1. This CDR3 spans 16 amino acids. Trimming removed 6 bases from V and 7 bases from J; junction bases left unmatched: 12. Germline V gene data show CDR1 as KGHSH and CDR2 as LQKENI. CDR3 amino acids: CASSPHAGTENSPLHF. For the CDR3, the DNA is TGTGCCAGCTCGCCCCACGCCGGGACAGAGAATTCACCCCTCCACTTT. The full variable domain, with the rest looked up from reference TRBV18 and TRBJ1-6, is NAGVMQNPRHLVRRRGQEARLRCSPMKGHSHVYWYRQLPEEGLKFMVYLQKENIIDESGMPKERFSAEFPKEGPSILRIQQVVRGDSAAYFCASSPHAGTENSPLHFGNGTRLTVT.

A single count supports this clone. The CDR3 reads CASSLQGLGEKLFF. Here the CDR3 DNA reads TGTGCCAGCAGTTTACAGGGGCTTGGTGAAAAACTGTTTTTT. This chain connects TRBV28 to TRBJ1-4, with a possible D match to TRBD1 (6 bases). Trimming pared 2 bases from V and 7 bases from J, leaving 11 bases between. This CDR3 has 14 amino acids. Germline V CDR1 and CDR2: MDHEN, SYDVKM.

The J gene is TRBJ2-7, the V gene TRBV2; 7 nucleotides line up with TRBD1. V was clipped by 7 bases and J by 0 bases; unmatched bases: 6. Germline assignment: CDR1 SNHLY and CDR2 FYNNEI. CDR3 length equals 14 residues. The CDR3 DNA reads as TGTGCCAGCACCGGACAGGTAACCTCCTACGAGCAGTACTTC. Translating it yields CASTGQVTSYEQYF. The variable domain in full, with the rest retrieved from reference TRBV2 and TRBJ2-7, is EPEVTQTPSHQVTQMGQEVILRCVPISNHLYFYWYRQILGQKVEFLVSFYNNEISEKSEIFDDQFSVERPDGSNFTLKIRSTKLEDSAMYFCASTGQVTSYEQYFGPGTRLTVT.

V and J are TRBV11-2 and TRBJ2-3; 7 positions match TRBD1. Germline V CDR1 and CDR2: SGHAT, FQNNGV. This CDR3 is built from 15 residues. The ends lost 3 bases at V and 2 bases at J; junction bases unmatched: 5. In DNA, the CDR3 is TGTGCCAGCAGCTTGAGAGACAGGGCCACAGATACGCAGTATTTT. Translating it yields CASSLRDRATDTQYF.

The CDR3 sequence: CASSLVSSGSITGELFF. Written as DNA, the CDR3 is TGTGCCAGCAGCTTAGTGTCTAGCGGGTCCATTACCGGGGAGCTGTTTTTT. The chain carries TRBV11-2 and TRBJ2-2; 8 nucleotides match TRBD2. Trimming took 1 base from V and 5 from J; bases not matched to a gene: 9. The CDR3 length is 17 residues. The germline gives CDR1 SGHAT, CDR2 FQNNGV.

V usage is TRBV7-2 and J usage is TRBJ2-1, with 7 bases that match TRBD1. V shed 4 bases, J shed 3 bases, and the junction held 6 bases outside the gene matches. The V gene's germline CDR1 is SGHTA and CDR2 FQGNSA. The CDR3 is 15 amino acids. The CDR3 loop reads CASSYGQANYNEQFF. The DNA for the CDR3 is TGTGCCAGCAGCTACGGACAGGCGAACTACAATGAGCAGTTCTTC.

The rearrangement joins TRBV19 to TRBJ1-5, with unresolved D. CDR3 length: 13 residues. The V end was cut by 3 bases, the J end by 3 bases, with 6 bases between. Germline V CDR1 and CDR2: LNHDA, SQIVND (reference sequence). The CDR3 is CASSITDNQPQHF. CDR3 nucleotides: TGTGCCAGTAGTATCACAGACAATCAGCCCCAGCATTTT.

V gene TRBV28 combines with J gene TRBJ2-7; 9 nucleotides align to TRBD1. The CDR3 is 15 amino acids. V lost 6 bases to trimming and J lost 4 bases; unmatched junction nucleotides: 10. In germline, CDR1 is MDHEN, CDR2 SYDVKM. The CDR3 sequence is CASRPTGTGMYEQYF. The CDR3 region has the DNA TGTGCCAGCAGACCGACCGGGACAGGGATGTACGAGCAGTACTTC. Combining the CDR3 with reference TRBV28 and TRBJ2-7 gives the whole variable domain DVKVTQSSRYLVKRTGEKVFLECVQDMDHENMFWYRQDPGLGLRLIYFSYDVKMKEKGDIPEGYSVSREKKERFSLILESASTNQTSMYLCASRPTGTGMYEQYFGPGTRLTVT.

This clone is a singleton in its sample. The rearrangement joins TRBV11-2 to TRBJ1-1; D is unresolved. The germline V and J ends were trimmed by 2 bases and 1 base, with 8 bases remaining between them. This CDR3 region has 14 residues. Germline V gene sequence: CDR1 SGHAT, CDR2 FQNNGV. The CDR3 bases are TGTGCCAGCAGCTTAACGACTACGAACACTGAAGCTTTCTTT. Residues: CASSLTTTNTEAFF.

The chain employs TRBV9 and TRBJ2-7; 10 nucleotides align to TRBD1. From germline, CDR1 is SGDLS and CDR2 YYNGEE. The CDR3 is made up of 15 amino acids. With V trimmed by 4 bases and J by 6 bases, 10 bases remained unmatched. CDR3 sequence (DNA): TGTGCCAGCAGCACGACAGGGGGCGAGTTCGCCGAGCAGTACTTC. Translating gives CASSTTGGEFAEQYF.

This clone was seen once. V is TRBV7-6 and J is TRBJ2-2; tentative D call: TRBD2 (6 bases). The germline V gene has CDR1 SGHVS and CDR2 FNYEAQ. Trimming removed 5 bases at V and 4 bases at J, with 11 bases between. This CDR3 contains 14 residues. The CDR3 DNA follows: TGTGCCAGCAGCCGCGGGACTTCCACCGGGGAGCTGTTTTTT. Protein sequence: CASSRGTSTGELFF.

V and J are TRBV5-1 and TRBJ2-2; D might be TRBD2 (5 bases). The CDR3 sequence is 16 residues long. The germline V gene has CDR1 SGHRS and CDR2 YFSETQ. With 2 bases removed from V and 0 bases from J, the gap between germline ends came to 11 bases. The CDR3 spells CASSFGAAANTGELFF. CDR3 bases: TGCGCCAGCAGCTTTGGAGCGGCCGCGAACACCGGGGAGCTGTTTTTT. The full variable domain, with the rest looked up from reference TRBV5-1 and TRBJ2-2, is KAGVTQTPRYLIKTRGQQVTLSCSPISGHRSVSWYQQTPGQGLQFLFEYFSETQRNKGNFPGRFSGRQFSNSRSEMNVSTLELGDSALYLCASSFGAAANTGELFFGEGSRLTVL.

The chain joins TRBV5-7 to TRBJ1-4; 8 nucleotides line up with TRBD1. TRBV5-7 counts as an open reading frame of uncertain function. This CDR3 has 17 amino acids. J was trimmed by 7 bases and V by 1 base; bases with no gene match: 12. This chain's CDR3 is CASSLFKFWTGTEKLFF. CDR3 nucleotides: TGTGCCAGCAGCTTGTTTAAATTTTGGACAGGGACTGAAAAACTGTTTTTT.

The chain is built from TRBV6-6 and TRBJ2-5; TRBD1 might be the D (6 bases). The J call may be mistaken, given a closer DNA end match to TRBJ2-7. The CDR3 covers 14 residues. CDR1 is MNHNY and CDR2 is SVGAGI in the germline V gene (reference sequence). The CDR3 sequence is CASSLQGSRYEQYF. Here the CDR3 DNA reads TGTGCCAGCAGTCTACAGGGATCCAGGTACGAGCAGTACTTC.

The chain joins TRBV30 to TRBJ1-2, with TRBD1 matching 9 bases. This CDR3 comprises 14 residues. V lost 0 bases and J lost 5; bases outside the gene matches: 4. Looked up from germline, CDR1 is GTSNPN and CDR2 is SVGIG (reference sequence). CDR3 sequence: CAWSVSGTGYGYTF. In DNA form, the CDR3 reads TGTGCCTGGAGTGTTTCCGGGACAGGGTATGGCTACACCTTC.